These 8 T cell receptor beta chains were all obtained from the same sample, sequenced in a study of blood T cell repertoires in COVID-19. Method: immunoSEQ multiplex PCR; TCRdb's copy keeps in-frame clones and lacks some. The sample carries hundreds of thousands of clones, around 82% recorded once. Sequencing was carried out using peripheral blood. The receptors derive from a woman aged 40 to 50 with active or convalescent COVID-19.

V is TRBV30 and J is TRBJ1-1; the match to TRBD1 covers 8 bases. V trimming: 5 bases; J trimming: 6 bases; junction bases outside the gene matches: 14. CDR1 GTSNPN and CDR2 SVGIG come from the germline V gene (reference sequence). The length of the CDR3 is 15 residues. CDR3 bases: TGTGCCTGGTTCCAGGACAGGGTGTTCGGCGCTGAAGCTTTCTTT. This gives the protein CAWFQDRVFGAEAFF. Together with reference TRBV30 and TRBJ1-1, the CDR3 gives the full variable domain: SQTIHQWPATLVQPVGSPLSLECTVEGTSNPNLYWYRQAAGRGLQLLFYSVGIGQISSEVPQNLSASRPQDRQFILSSKKLLLSDSGFYLCAWFQDRVFGAEAFFGQGTRLTVV.

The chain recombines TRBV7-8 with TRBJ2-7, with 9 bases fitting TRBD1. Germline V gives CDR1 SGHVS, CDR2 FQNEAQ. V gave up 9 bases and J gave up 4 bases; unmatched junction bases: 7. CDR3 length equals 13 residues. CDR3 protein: CASTGGLRYEQYF. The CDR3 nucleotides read TGTGCCAGTACAGGGGGCCTGCGGTACGAGCAGTACTTC.

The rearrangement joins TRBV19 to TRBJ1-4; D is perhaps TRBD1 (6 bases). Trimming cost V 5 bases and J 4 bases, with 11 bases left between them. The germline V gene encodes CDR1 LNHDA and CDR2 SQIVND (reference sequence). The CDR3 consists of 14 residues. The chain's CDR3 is CASSQRGGNEKLFF. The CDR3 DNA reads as TGTGCCAGTAGTCAGAGGGGGGGTAATGAAAAACTGTTTTTT.

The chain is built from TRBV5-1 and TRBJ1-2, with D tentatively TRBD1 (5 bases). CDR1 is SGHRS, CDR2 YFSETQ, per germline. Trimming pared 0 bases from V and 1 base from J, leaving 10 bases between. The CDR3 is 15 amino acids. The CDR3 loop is CASSLVQADNYGYTF. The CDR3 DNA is TGCGCCAGCAGCTTGGTACAGGCGGATAACTATGGCTACACCTTC.

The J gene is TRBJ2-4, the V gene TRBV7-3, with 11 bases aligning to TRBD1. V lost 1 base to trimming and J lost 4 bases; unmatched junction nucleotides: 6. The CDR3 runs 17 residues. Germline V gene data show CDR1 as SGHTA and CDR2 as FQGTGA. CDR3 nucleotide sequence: TGTGCCAGCAGCTTAAATTGGACAGGGGGCGTGAAAAACATTCAGTACTTC. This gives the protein CASSLNWTGGVKNIQYF.

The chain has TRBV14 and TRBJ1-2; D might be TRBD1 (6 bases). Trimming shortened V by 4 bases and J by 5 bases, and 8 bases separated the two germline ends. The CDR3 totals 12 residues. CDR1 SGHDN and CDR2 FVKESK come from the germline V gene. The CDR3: CASSLTGYGYTF. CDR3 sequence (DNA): TGTGCCAGCAGCCTTACAGGGTATGGCTACACCTTC.

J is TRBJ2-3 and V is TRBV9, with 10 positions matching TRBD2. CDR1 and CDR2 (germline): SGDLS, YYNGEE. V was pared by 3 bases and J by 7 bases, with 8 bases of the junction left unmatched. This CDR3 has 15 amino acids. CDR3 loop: CASSAGLAAGNTQYF. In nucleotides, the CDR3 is TGTGCCAGCAGCGCCGGACTAGCGGCCGGAAATACGCAGTATTTT.

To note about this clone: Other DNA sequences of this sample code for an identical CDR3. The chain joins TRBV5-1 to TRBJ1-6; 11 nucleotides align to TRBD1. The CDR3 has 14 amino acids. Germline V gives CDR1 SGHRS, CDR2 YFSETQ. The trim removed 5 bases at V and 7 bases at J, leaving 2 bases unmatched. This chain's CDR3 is CASSRTGGNSPLHF. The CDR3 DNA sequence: TGCGCCAGCAGTCGGACAGGGGGCAATTCACCCCTCCACTTT.